This T cell receptor beta chain was documented in a study of CD8 T cells in ankylosing spondylitis. Germline V gene lookup returns CDR1 SGHVS and CDR2 FNYEAQ. The CDR3 loop spans 16 amino acids. The V and J ends lost 2 bases and 2 bases, in that order; junction bases with no gene match: 8. This clonotype was counted at least ten times. The antigen remains undetermined. TCRdb fed the 5' RACE reads into MiXCR, producing one record per CDR3 protein. The sample lists around 210,000 distinct CDR3 sequences, less than 9.5% seen once, with about 5% in the top ten. General study results and limits: Peripheral blood samples showed relatively rare disease-linked clones, and these clones were CD8+. Seven to nine highly homologous variants formed a TCR beta motif that appeared characteristic of ankylosing spondylitis blood. From matched ankylosing spondylitis synovial fluid, disease-linked clones were reportedly recovered at significantly enriched levels. Several of the motif variants were reported before in synovial fluid and blood from reactive arthritis.

The material sequenced was blood, either unsorted or a sorted T cell fraction (not recorded which). The rearrangement uses TRBV7-6 and TRBJ2-7, with 8 bases lining up with TRBD2. The sequence came from a female donor with ankylosing spondylitis or in good health (not recorded which). CDR3 amino acids: CASSLTAGGRTYEQYF. The CDR3 DNA reads as TGTGCCAGCAGCTTAACGGCGGGAGGCCGCACCTACGAGCAGTACTTC.